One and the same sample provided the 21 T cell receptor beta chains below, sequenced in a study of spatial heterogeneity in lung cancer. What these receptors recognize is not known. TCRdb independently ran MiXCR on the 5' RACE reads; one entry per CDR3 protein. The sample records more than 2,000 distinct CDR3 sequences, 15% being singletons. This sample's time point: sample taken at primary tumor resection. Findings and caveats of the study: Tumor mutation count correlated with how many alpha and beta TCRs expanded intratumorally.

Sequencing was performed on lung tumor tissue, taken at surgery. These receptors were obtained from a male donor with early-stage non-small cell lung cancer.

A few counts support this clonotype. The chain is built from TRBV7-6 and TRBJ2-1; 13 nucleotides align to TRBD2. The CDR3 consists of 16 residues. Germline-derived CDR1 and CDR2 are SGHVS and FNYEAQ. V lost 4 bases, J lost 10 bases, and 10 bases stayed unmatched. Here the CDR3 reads CASSSRLAGGPGEQFF. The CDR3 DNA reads TGTGCCAGCAGCTCTCGACTAGCGGGGGGCCCGGGGGAGCAGTTCTTC.

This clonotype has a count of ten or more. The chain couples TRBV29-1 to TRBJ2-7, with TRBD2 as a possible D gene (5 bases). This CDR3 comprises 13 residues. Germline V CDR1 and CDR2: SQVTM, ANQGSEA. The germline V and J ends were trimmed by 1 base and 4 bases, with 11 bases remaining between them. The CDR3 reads CSVEGGPAYEQYF. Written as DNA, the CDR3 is TGCAGCGTTGAAGGAGGGCCGGCGTACGAGCAGTACTTC.

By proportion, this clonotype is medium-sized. The CDR3 here is CASSPGGYNGELFF. CDR3 sequence (DNA): TGTGCCAGCAGCCCGGGGGGCTACAACGGGGAGCTGTTTTTT. This chain connects TRBV7-2 to TRBJ2-2; D is possibly TRBD2 (7 bases). The CDR3 length is 14 residues. The germline V and J ends were trimmed by 5 bases and 7 bases, with 14 bases remaining between them. The V gene's germline CDR1 is SGHTA and CDR2 FQGNSA.

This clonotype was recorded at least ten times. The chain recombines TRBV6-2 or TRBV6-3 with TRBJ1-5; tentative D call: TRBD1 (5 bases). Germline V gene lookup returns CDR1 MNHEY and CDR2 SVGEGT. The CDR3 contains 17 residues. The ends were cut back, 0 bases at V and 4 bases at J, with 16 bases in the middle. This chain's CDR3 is CASSYSRGGRLNQPQHF. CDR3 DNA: TGTGCCAGCAGTTACTCGAGGGGAGGGCGTTTGAATCAGCCCCAGCATTTT.

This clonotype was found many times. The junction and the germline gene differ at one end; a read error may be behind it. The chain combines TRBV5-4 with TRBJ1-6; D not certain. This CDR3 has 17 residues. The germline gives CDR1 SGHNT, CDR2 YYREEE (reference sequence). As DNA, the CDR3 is TGCGCCAGCAGCAGATGGACGGAAAGCTCCTATAATTCACCCCTCCACTTT. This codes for CASSRWTESSYNSPLHF. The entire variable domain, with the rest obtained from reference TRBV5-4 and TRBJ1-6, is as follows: ETGVTQSPTHLIKTRGQQVTLRCSSQSGHNTVSWYQQALGQGPQFIFQYYREEENGRGNFPPRFSGLQFPNYSSELNVNALELDDSALYLCASSRWTESSYNSPLHFGNGTRLTVT.

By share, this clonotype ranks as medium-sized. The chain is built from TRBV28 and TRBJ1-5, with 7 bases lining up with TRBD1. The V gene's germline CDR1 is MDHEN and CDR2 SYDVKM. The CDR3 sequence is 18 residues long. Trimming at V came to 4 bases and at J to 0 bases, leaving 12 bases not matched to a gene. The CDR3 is CASSSMTGTYYSNQPQHF. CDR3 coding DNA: TGTGCCAGCAGTTCTATGACAGGGACGTATTATAGCAATCAGCCCCAGCATTTT.

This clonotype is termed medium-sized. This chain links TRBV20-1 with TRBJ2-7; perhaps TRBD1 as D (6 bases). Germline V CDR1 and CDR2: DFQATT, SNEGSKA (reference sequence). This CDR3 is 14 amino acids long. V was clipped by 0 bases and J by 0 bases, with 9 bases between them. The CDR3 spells CSARDGQISYEQYF. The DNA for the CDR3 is TGCAGTGCTAGAGATGGACAGATCTCCTACGAGCAGTACTTC.

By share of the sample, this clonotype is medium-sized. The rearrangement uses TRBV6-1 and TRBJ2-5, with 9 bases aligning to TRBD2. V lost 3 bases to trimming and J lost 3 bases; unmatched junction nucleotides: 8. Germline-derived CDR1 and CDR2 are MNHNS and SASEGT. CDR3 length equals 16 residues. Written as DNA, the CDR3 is TGTGCCAGCAGTGATCACCTAAGGACTAGCGAAGAGACCCAGTACTTC. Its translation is CASSDHLRTSEETQYF.

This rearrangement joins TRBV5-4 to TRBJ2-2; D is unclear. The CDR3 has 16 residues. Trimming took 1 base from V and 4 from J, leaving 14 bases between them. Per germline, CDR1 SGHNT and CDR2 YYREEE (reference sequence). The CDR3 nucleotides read TGTGCCAGCAGCTTGAGTGACCGAACGTCCACCGGGGAGCTGTTTTTT. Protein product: CASSLSDRTSTGELFF.

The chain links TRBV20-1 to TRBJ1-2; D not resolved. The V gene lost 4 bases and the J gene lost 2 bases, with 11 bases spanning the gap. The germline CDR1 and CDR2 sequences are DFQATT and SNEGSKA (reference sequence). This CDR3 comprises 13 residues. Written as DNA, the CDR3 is TGCAGTGCTAAAAGGGATCCAAACTATGGCTACACCTTC. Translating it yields CSAKRDPNYGYTF.

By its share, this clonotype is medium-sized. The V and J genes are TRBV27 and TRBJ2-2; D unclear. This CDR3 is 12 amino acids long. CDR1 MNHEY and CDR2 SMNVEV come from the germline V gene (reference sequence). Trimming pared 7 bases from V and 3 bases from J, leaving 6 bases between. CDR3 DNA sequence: TGTGCCAGCAATGGGGACACCGGGGAGCTGTTTTTT. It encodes CASNGDTGELFF.

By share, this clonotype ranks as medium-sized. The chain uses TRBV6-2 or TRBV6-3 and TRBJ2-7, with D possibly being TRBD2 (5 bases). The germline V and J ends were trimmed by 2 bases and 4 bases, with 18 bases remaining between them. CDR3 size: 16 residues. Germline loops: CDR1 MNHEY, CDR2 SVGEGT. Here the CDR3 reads CASSYDTRRGKYEQYF. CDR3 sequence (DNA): TGTGCCAGCAGTTACGATACCCGACGGGGAAAATACGAGCAGTACTTC.

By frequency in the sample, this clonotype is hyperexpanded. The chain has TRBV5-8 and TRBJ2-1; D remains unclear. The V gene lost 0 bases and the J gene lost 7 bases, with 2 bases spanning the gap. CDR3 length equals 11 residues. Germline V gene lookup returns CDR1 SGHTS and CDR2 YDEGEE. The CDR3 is CASSLGNEQFF. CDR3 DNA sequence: TGTGCCAGCAGCTTGGGGAATGAGCAGTTCTTC.

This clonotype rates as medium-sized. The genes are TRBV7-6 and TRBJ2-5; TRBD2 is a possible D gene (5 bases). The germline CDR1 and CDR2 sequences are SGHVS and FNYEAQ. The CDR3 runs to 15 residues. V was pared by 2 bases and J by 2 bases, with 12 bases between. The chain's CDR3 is CASSLRTFGQETQYF. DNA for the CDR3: TGTGCCAGCAGCTTAAGGACTTTTGGGCAAGAGACCCAGTACTTC. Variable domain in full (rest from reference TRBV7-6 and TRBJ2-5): GAGVSQSPRYKVTKRGQDVALRCDPISGHVSLYWYRQALGQGPEFLTYFNYEAQQDKSGLPNDRFSAERPEGSISTLTIQRTEQRDSAMYRCASSLRTFGQETQYFGPGTRLLVL.

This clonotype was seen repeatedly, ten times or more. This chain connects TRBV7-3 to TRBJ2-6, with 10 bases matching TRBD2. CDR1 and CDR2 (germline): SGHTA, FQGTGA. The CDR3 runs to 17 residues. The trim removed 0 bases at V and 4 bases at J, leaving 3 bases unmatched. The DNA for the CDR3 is TGTGCCAGCAGCTTAACAGCGGGAGGGACCGGGGCCAACGTCCTGACTTTC. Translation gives CASSLTAGGTGANVLTF.

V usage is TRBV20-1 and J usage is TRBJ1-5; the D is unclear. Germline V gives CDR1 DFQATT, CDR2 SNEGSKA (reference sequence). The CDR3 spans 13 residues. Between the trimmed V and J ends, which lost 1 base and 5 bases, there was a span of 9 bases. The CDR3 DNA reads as TGCAGTGCTAGAGGGGCAGGCGATCAGCCCCAGCATTTT. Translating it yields CSARGAGDQPQHF.

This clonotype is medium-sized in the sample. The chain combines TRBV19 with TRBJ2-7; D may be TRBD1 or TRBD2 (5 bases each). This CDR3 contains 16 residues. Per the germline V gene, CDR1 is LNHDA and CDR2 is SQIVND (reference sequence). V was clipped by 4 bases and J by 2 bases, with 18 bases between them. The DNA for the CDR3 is TGTGCCAGTAGTACGGGTCGGGGCCGCCATGCCTACGAGCAGTACTTC. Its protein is CASSTGRGRHAYEQYF.

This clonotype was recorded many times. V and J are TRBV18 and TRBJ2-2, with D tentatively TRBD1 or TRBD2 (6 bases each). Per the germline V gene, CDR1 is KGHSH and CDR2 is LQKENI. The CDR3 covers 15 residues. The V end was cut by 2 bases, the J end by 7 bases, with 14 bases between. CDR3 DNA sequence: TGTGCCAGCTCACCAACAGGGAGGAATGGCGGGGAGCTGTTTTTT. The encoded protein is CASSPTGRNGGELFF.

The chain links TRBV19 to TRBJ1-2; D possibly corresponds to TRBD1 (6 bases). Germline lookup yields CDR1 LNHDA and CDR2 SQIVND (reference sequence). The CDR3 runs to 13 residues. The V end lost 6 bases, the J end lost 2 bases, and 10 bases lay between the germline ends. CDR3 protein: CASRRQENYGYTF. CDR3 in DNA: TGTGCCAGTAGGAGACAGGAGAACTATGGCTACACCTTC.

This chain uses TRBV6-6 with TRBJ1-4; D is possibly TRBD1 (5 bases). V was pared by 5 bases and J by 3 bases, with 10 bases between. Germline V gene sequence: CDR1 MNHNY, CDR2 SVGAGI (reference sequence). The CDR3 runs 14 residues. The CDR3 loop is CASSTATANEKLFF. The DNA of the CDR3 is TGTGCCAGCAGTACGGCGACAGCTAATGAAAAACTGTTTTTT.

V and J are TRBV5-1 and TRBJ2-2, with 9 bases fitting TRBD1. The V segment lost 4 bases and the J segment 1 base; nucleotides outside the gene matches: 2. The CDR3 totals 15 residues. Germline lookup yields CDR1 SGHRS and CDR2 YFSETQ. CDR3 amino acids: CASSLGQGNTGELFF. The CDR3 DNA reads TGCGCCAGCAGCCTGGGACAGGGGAACACCGGGGAGCTGTTTTTT.